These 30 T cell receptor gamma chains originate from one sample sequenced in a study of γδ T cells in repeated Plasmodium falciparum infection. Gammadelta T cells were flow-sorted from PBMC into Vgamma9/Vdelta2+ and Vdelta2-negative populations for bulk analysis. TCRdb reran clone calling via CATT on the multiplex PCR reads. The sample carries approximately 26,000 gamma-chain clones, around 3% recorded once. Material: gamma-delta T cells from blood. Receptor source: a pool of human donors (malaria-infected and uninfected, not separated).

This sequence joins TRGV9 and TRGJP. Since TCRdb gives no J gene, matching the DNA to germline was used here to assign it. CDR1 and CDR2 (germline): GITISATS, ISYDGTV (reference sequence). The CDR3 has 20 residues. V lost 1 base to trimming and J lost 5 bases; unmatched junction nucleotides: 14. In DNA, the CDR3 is TGTGCCTTGTGGGAGGTCCCAACCTGGGAGAAAGAGTTGGGCAAAAAAATCAAGGTATTT. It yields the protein CALWEVPTWEKELGKKIKVF.

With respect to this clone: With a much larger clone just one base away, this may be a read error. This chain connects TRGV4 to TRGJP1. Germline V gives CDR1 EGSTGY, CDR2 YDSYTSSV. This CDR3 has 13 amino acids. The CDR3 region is CATWDETGWFEIF. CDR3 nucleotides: TGTGCCACCTGGGATGAGACTGGTTGGTTCGAGATATTT.

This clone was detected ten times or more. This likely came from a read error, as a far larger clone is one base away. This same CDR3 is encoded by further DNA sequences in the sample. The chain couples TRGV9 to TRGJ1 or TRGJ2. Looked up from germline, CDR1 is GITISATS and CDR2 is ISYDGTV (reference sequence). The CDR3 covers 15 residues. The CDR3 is CALWEGNLPYYKKLF. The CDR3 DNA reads TGTGCCTTGTGGGAGGGGAACCTACCTTATTATAAGAAACTCTTC.

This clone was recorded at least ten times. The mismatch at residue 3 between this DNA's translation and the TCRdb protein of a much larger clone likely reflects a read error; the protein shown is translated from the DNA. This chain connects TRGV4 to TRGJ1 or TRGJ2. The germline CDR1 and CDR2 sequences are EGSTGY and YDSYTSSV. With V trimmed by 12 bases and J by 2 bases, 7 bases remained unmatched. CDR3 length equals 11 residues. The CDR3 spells CAARYYYKKLF. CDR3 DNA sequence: TGTGCCGCCCGTTATTATTATAAGAAACTCTTT.

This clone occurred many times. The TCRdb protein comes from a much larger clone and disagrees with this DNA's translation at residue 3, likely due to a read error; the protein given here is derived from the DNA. DNA for the CDR3: TGTGCCTCGTGGGAGGAGAGTAAGAAACTCTTT. Protein product: CASWEESKKLF. This rearrangement joins TRGV9 to TRGJ1 or TRGJ2. The J gene, missing from TCRdb, was assigned here through DNA to germline matching. Germline V CDR1 and CDR2: GITISATS, ISYDGTV (reference sequence). This CDR3 contains 11 residues.

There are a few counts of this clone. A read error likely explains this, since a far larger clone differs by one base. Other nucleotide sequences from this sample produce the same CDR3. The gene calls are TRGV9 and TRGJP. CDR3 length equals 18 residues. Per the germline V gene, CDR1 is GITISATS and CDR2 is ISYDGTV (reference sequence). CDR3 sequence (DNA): TGTGCCTTGTGGGAGGTTCGAGGGGAAGAGTTGGGCAAGAAAATCAAGGTATTT. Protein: CALWEVRGEELGKKIKVF.

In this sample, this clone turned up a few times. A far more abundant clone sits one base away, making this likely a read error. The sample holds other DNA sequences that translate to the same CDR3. CDR3 DNA: TGTGCCACCTGGGATGGGCTACAGCCCGTCAGATGTAGTGATTGGATCAAGACGTTT. This sequence encodes CATWDGLQPVRCSDWIKTF. This rearrangement joins TRGV4 to TRGJP2. TCRdb offers no J gene call, so here the DNA was matched to germline to obtain one. Germline assignment: CDR1 EGSTGY and CDR2 YDSYTSSV. Trimming took 0 bases from V and 3 from J; bases not matched to a gene: 16. CDR3 size: 19 residues.

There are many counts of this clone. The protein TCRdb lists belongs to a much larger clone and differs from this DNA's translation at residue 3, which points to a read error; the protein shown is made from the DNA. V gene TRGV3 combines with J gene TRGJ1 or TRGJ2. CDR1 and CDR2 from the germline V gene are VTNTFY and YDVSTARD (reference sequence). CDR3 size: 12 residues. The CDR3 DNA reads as TGTGCCATCTGGGACAGGCTATATAAGAAACTCTTT. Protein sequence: CAIWDRLYKKLF.

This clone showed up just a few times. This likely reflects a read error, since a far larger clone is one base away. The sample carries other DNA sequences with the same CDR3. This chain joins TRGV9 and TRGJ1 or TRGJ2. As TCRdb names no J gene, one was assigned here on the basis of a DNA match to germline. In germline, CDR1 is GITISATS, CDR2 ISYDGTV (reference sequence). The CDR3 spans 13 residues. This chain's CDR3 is CALWEVHAYKKLF. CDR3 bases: TGTGCCCTGTGGGAGGTGCACGCTTATAAGAAACTCTTT.

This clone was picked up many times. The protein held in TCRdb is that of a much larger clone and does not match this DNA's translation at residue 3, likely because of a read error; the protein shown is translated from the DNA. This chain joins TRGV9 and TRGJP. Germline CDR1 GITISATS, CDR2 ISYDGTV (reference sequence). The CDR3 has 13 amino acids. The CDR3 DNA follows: TGTGCCTCGTGGGAGCTGGGCAAAAAAATCAAGGTATTT. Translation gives CASWELGKKIKVF.

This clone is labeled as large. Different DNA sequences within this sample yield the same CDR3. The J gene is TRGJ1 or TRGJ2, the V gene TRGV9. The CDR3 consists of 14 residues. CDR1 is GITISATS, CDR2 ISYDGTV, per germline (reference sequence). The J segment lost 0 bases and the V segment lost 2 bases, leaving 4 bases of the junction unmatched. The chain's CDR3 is CALWEGENYYKKLF. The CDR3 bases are TGTGCCTTGTGGGAGGGGGAGAATTATTATAAGAAACTCTTT.

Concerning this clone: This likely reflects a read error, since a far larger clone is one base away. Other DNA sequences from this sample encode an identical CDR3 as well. This CDR3 reads CATWAPKKELGKKIKVF. For the CDR3, the DNA is TGTGCCACCTGGGCCCCCAAGAAAGAGTTGGGCAAAAAGATCAAGGTATTT. The chain employs TRGV2 and TRGJP. The CDR3 covers 17 residues. Germline V lookup: CDR1 EGSNGY, CDR2 YDSYNSKV.

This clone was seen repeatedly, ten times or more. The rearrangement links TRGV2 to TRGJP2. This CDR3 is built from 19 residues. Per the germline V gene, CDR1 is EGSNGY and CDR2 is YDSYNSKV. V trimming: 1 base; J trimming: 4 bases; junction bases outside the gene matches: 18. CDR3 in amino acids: CATWDGNHRGGLSDWIKTF. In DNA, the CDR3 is TGTGCCACCTGGGACGGCAACCACAGAGGGGGACTTAGTGATTGGATCAAGACGTTT.

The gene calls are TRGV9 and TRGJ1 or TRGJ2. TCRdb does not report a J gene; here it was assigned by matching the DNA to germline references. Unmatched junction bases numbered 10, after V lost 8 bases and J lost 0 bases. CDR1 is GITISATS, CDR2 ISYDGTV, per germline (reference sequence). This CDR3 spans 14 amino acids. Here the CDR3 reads CALSTRSNYYKKLF. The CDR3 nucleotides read TGTGCCTTGTCGACTCGATCGAATTATTATAAGAAACTCTTT.

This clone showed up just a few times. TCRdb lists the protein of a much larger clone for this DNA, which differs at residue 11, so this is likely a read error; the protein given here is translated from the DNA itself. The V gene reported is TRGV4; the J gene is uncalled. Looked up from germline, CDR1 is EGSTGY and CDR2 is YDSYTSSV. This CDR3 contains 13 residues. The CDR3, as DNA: TGTGCCACCTGGGATGGTACTTATTATAAGCAACTCTTT. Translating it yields CATWDGTYYKQLF.

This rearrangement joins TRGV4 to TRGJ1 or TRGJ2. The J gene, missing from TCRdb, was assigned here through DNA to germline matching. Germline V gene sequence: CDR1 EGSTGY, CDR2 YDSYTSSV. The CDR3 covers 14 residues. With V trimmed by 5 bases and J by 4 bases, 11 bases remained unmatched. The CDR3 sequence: CATWGAHCYYKKLF. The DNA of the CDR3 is TGTGCCACCTGGGGTGCTCACTGCTATTATAAGAAACTCTTT.

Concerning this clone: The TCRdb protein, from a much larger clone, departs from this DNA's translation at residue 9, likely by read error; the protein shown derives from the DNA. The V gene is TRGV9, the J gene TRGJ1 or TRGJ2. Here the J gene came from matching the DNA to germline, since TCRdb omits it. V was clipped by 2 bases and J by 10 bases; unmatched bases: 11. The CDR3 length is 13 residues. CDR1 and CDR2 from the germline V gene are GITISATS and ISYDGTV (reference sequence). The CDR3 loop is CALWEAPIIKKLF. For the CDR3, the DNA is TGTGCCTTGTGGGAGGCCCCAATTATAAAGAAACTCTTT.

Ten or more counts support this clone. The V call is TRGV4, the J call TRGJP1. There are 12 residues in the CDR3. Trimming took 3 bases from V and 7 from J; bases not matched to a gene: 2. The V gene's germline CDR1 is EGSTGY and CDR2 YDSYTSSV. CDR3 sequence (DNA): TGTGCCACCTGGGATCATGGTTGGTTCAAGATATTT. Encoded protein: CATWDHGWFKIF.

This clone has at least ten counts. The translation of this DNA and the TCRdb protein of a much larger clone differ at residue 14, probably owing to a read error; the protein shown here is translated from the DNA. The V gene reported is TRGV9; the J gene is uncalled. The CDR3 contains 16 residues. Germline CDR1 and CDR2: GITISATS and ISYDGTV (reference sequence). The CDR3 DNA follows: TGTGCCTTGTGGAGCCCCCAAGAGTTGGGCAAAAAAATCGAGGTATTT. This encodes CALWSPQELGKKIEVF.

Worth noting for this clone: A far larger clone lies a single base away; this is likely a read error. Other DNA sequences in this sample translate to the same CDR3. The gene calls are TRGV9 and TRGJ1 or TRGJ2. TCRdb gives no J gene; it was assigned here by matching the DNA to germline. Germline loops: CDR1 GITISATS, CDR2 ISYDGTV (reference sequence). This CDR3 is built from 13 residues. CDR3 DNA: TGTGCCCTGTGGGATTACATTTATTATAAGAAACTCTTT. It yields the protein CALWDYIYYKKLF.

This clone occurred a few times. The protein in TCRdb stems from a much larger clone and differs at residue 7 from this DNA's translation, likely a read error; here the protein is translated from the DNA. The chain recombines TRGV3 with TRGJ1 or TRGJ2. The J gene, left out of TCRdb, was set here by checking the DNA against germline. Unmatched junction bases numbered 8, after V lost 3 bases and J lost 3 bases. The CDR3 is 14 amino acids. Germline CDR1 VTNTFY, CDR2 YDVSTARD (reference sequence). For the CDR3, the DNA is TGTGCCACCTGGGACGGATATCCTTATTATAAGAAACTCTTT. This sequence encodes CATWDGYPYYKKLF.

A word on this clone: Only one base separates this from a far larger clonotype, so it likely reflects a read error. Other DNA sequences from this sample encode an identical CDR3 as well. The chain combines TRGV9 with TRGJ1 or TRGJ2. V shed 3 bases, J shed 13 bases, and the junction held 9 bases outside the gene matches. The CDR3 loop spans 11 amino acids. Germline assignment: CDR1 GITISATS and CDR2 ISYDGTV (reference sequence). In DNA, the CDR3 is TGTGCCTTGTGGGAGTTTTGTAAAAAACTCTTT. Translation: CALWEFCKKLF.

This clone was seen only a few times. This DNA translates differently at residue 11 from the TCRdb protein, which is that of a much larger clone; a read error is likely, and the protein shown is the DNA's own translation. The CDR3 DNA is TGTGCCACCTGGGACAAGTGGCGTTGGATCAGGACGTTT. Translation: CATWDKWRWIRTF. No J gene was assigned, while the V gene was called as TRGV3. The germline V gene has CDR1 VTNTFY and CDR2 YDVSTARD (reference sequence). This CDR3 has 13 residues.

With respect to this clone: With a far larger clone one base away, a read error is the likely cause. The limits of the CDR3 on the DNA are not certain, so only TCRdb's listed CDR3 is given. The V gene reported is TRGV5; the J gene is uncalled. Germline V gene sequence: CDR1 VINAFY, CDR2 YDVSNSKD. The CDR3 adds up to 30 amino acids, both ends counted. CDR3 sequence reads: CATWDSRVRNSLAVEQHLLSQVSIGRIQHF.

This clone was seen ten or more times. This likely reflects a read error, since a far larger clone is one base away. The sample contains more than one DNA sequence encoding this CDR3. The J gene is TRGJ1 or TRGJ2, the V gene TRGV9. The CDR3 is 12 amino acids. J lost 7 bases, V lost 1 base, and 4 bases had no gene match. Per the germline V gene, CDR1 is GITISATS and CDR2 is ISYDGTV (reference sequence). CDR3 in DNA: TGTGCCTTGTGGGAGGTTTACTATAAGAAACTCTTT. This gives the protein CALWEVYYKKLF.

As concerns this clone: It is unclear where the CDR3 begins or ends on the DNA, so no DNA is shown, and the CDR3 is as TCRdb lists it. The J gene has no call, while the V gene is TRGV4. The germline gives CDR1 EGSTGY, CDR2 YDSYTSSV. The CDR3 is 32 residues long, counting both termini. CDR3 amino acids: CATWDEGSIIRNSLAVEQHLLSQVSIGRIQHF.

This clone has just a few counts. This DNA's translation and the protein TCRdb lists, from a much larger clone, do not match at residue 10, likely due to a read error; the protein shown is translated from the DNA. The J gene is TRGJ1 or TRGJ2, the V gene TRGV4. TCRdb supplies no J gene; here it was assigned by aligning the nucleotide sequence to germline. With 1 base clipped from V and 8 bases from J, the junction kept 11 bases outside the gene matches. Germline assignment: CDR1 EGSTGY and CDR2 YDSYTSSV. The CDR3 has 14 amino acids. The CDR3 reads CATWDGRRDDKKLF. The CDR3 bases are TGTGCCACCTGGGATGGCCGTCGCGATGATAAGAAACTCTTT.

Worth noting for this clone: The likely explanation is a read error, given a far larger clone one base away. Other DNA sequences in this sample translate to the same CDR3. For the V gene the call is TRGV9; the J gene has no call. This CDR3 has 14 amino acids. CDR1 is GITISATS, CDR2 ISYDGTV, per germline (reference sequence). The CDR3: CALWEVHRCYKKLF. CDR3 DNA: TGTGCCTTGTGGGAGGTCCACCGTTGTTATAAGAAGCTCTTT.

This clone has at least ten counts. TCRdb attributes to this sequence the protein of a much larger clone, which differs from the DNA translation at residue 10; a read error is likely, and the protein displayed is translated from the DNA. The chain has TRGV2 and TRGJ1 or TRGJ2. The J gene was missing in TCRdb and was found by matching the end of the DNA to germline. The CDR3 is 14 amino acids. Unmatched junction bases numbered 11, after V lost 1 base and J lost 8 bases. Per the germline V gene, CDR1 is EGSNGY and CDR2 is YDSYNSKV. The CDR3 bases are TGTGCCACCTGGGACGGATTAACGCATCATAAGAAACTCTTT. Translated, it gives CATWDGLTHHKKLF.

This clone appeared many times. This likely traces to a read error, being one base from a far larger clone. The CDR3 here is CATWDVGHKKLF. The DNA of the CDR3 is TGTGCCACCTGGGATGTAGGTCATAAGAAACTCTTT. The V call is TRGV4, the J call TRGJ1 or TRGJ2. Trimming at V came to 2 bases and at J to 8 bases, leaving 6 bases not matched to a gene. CDR1 and CDR2 (germline): EGSTGY, YDSYTSSV. The CDR3 totals 12 residues.